This TCR beta chain was found in a study of beta chain features in type 1 diabetes. General study findings and limits: For patients, the naive, central memory and Treg TCRB repertoires appeared more alike than for healthy donors.

Stem cell-like memory, regulatory, central memory and naive CD4+ cells were sorted via CD45RO/CCR7/CD25/CD127/CD95/CD27. Of the isolated RNA, all was reverse transcribed, and so the sequenced material was expressed TCRB transcripts. Data came from immunoSEQ multiplex PCR; TCRdb stores just in-frame clones and leaves some out. The sample lists roughly 250,000 clones; over 65% were seen once. Germline V gene lookup returns CDR1 GTSNPN and CDR2 SVGIG (reference sequence). The junction had 10 bases not matched to a gene; V was cut back by 0 bases and J by 6 bases. The CDR3 loop spans 16 amino acids. To note about this clone: No antigen is known for it.

The clonotype was recovered from a man aged 25 to 40 in good health. The sequencing input was naive CD4+ T cells from blood. V usage is TRBV30 and J usage is TRBJ2-1; 8 bases agree with TRBD1. CDR3 sequence (DNA): TGTGCCTGGAGTGTACCAGGACAGGGTTTCGGCAATGAGCAGTTCTTC. Translated: CAWSVPGQGFGNEQFF. The full variable domain, with the rest looked up from reference TRBV30 and TRBJ2-1, is SQTIHQWPATLVQPVGSPLSLECTVEGTSNPNLYWYRQAAGRGLQLLFYSVGIGQISSEVPQNLSASRPQDRQFILSSKKLLLSDSGFYLCAWSVPGQGFGNEQFFGPGTRLTVL.